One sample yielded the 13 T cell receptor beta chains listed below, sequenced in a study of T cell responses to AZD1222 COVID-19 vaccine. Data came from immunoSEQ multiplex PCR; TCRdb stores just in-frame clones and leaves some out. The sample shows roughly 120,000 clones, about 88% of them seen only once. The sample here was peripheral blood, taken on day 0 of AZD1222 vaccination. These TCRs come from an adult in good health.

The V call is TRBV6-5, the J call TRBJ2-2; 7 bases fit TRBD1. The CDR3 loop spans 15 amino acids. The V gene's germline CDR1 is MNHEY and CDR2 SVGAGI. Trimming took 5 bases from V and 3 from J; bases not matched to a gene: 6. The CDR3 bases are TGTGCCAGCAGTCGAGGACAGGTTTACACCGGGGAGCTGTTTTTT. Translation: CASSRGQVYTGELFF.

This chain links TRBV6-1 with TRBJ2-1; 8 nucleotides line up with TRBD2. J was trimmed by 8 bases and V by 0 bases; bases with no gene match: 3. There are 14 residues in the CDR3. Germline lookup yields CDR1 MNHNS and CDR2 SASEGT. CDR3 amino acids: CASSEALGGDEQFF. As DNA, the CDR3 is TGTGCCAGCAGTGAAGCGCTCGGGGGGGATGAGCAGTTCTTC.

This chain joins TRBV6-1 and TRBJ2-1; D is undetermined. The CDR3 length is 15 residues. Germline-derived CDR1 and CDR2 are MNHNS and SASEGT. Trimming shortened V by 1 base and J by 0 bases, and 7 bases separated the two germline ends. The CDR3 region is CASSEDPSSYNEQFF. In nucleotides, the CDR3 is TGTGCCAGCAGTGAAGACCCGAGCTCCTACAATGAGCAGTTCTTC.

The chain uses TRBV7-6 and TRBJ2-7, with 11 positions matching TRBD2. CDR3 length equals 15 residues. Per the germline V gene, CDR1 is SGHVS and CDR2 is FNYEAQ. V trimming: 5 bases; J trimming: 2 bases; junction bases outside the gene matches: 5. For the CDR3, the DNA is TGTGCCAGCAGCATAATAGCGGGAGGGGCCTACGAGCAGTACTTC. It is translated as CASSIIAGGAYEQYF.

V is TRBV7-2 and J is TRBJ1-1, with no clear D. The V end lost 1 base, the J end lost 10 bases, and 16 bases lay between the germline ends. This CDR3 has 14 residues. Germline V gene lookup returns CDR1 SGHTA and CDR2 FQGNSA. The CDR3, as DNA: TGTGCCAGCAGCTTAGAGGCGGCTCCCCCAACAGCTTTCTTT. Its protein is CASSLEAAPPTAFF.

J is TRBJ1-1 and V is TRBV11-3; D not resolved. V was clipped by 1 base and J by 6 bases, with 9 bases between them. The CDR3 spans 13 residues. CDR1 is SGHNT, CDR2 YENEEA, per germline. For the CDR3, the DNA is TGTGCCAGCAGCTTAGGGGAACCCGCTGAAGCTTTCTTT. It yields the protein CASSLGEPAEAFF.

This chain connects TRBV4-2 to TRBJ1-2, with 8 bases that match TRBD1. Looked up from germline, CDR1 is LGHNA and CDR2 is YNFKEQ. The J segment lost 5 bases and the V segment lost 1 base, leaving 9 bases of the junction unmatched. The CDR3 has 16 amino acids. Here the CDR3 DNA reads TGTGCCAGCAGCCAAGCGGGGCAGGGGGCGATTTATGGCTACACCTTC. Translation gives CASSQAGQGAIYGYTF.

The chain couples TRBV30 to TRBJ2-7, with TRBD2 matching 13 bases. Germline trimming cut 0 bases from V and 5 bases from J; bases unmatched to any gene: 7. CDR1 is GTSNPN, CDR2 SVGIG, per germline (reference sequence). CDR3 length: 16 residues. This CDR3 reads CAWSVPGLAGEDEQYF. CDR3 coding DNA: TGTGCCTGGAGTGTCCCAGGACTAGCGGGAGAGGACGAGCAGTACTTC.

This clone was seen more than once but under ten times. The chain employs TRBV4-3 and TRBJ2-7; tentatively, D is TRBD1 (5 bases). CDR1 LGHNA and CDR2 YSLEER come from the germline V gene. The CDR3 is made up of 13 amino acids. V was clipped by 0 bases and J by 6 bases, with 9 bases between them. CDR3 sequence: CASSQDRRAEQYF. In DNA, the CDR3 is TGCGCCAGCAGCCAAGATCGCAGGGCCGAGCAGTACTTC.

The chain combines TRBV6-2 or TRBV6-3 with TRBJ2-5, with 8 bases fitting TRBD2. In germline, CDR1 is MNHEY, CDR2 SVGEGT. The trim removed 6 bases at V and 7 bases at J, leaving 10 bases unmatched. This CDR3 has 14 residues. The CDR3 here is CASSKRGGLGTQYF. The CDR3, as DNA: TGTGCCAGCAGCAAACGGGGGGGCCTGGGGACCCAGTACTTC.

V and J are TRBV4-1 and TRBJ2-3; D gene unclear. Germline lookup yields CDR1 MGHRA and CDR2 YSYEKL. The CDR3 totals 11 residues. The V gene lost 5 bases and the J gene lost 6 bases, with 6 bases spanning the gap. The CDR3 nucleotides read TGCGCCAGCAGCAGTACCGATACGCAGTATTTT. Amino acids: CASSSTDTQYF.

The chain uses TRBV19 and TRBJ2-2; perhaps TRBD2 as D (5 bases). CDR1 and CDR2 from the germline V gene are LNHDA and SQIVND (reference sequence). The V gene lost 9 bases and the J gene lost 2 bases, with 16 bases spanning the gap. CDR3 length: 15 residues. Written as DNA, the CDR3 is TGTGCCAGCATGCAAGGACTTTTCAACACCGGGGAGCTGTTTTTT. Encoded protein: CASMQGLFNTGELFF.

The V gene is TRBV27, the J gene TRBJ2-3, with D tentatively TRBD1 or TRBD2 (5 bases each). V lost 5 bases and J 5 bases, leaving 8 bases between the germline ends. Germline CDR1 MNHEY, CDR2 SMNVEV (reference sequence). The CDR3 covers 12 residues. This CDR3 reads CASSMRGDTQYF. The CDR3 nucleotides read TGTGCCAGCAGTATGAGGGGAGATACGCAGTATTTT.